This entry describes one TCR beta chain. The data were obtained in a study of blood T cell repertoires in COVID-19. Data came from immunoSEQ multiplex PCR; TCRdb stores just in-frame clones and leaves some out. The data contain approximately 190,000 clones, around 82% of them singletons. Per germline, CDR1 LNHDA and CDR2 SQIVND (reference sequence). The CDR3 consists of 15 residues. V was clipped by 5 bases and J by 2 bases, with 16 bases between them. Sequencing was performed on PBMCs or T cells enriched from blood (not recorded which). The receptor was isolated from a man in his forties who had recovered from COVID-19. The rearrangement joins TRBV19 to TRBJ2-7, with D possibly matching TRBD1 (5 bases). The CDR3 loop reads CASSLRSDSTYEQYF. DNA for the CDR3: TGTGCCAGTAGTTTACGGTCAGACAGTACCTACGAGCAGTACTTC. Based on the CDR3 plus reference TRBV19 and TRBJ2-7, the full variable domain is DGGITQSPKYLFRKEGQNVTLSCEQNLNHDAMYWYRQDPGQGLRLIYYSQIVNDFQKGDIAEGYSVSREKKESFPLTVTSAQKNPTAFYLCASSLRSDSTYEQYFGPGTRLTVT.